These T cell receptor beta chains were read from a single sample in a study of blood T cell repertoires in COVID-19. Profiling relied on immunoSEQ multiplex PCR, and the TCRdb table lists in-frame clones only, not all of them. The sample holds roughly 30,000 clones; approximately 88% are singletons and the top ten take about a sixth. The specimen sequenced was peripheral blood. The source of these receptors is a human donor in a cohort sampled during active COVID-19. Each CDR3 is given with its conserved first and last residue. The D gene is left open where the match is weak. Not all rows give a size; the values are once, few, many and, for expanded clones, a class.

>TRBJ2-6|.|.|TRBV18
CASSQQAPTGANVLTF
TGTGCCAGCTCACAACAGGCTCCCACTGGGGCCAACGTCCTGACTTTC
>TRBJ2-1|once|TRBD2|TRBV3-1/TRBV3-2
CASSQEGPSGEPYNEQFF
TGTGCCAGCAGCCAAGAGGGTCCTAGCGGGGAACCCTACAATGAGCAGTTCTTC
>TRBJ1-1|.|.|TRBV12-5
CASGLGGRDEAFF
TGTGCTAGTGGTTTAGGTGGGAGGGATGAAGCTTTCTTT
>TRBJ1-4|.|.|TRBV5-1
CASSPSGRVDEKLFF
TGCGCCAGCAGCCCGTCAGGGAGGGTGGACGAAAAACTGTTTTTT
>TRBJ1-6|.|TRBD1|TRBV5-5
CASSNLQGNYNSPLHF
TGTGCCAGCAGCAATTTACAGGGGAACTATAATTCACCCCTCCACTTT
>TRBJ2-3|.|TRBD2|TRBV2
CASSTPTGAGTSGESTDTQYF
TGTGCCAGCAGTACCCCGACAGGCGCCGGGACTAGCGGGGAGAGCACAGATACGCAGTATTTT
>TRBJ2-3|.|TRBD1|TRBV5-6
CASSNRQGSDTQYF
TGTGCCAGCAGCAACCGACAGGGATCAGATACGCAGTATTTT
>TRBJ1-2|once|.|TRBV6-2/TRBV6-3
CASSYSMTTDGYTF
TGTGCCAGCAGTTACTCGATGACTACAGATGGCTACACCTTC
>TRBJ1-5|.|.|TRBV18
CASSGRDSNQPQHF
TGTGCCAGCTCGGGCAGAGATAGCAATCAGCCCCAGCATTTT
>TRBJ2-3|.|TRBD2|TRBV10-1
CASSEQASGSGDTQYF
TGCGCCAGCAGTGAGCAGGCTAGCGGGAGCGGAGATACGCAGTATTTT
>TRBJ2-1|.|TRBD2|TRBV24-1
CATSGVGGRGENEQFF
TGTGCCACCAGTGGGGTTGGCGGGAGGGGGGAAAATGAGCAGTTCTTC
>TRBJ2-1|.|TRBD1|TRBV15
CATSRDRQGARNEQFF
TGTGCCACCAGCAGAGATAGGCAGGGGGCGAGGAATGAGCAGTTCTTC
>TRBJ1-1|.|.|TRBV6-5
CASRASGGGYTEAFF
TGTGCCAGCAGAGCCAGCGGGGGTGGGTACACTGAAGCTTTCTTT
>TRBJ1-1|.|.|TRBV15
CATSRARVNTEAFF
TGTGCCACCAGCAGAGCCAGGGTGAACACTGAAGCTTTCTTT
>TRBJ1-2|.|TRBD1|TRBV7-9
CASSLAQGAEYGYTF
TGTGCCAGCAGCCTCGCACAGGGGGCAGAATATGGCTACACCTTC
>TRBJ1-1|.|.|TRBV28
CASSSPGGATEAFF
TGTGCCAGCAGCTCCCCCGGGGGGGCCACTGAAGCTTTCTTT
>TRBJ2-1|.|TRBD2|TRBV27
CASRGTSVEQFF
TGTGCCAGCAGAGGGACTAGCGTTGAGCAGTTCTTC
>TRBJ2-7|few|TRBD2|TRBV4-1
CASSQVGRAKYEQYF
TGCGCCAGCAGCCAAGTCGGGAGGGCCAAGTACGAGCAGTACTTC
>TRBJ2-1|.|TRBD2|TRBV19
CASSLFLQRGRFF
TGTGCCAGTAGCTTATTTCTCCAGCGGGGACGGTTCTTC
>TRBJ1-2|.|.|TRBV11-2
CASSLDVGGLDGYTF
TGTGCCAGCAGCTTAGATGTTGGGGGCTTGGATGGCTACACCTTC
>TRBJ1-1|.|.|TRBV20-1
CSARPLTEAFF
TGCAGTGCTAGACCCTTGACTGAAGCTTTCTTT
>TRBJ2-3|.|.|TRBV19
CASSIGGLGDTQYF
TGTGCCAGTAGTATCGGGGGGCTGGGAGATACGCAGTATTTT
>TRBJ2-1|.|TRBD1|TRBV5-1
CASSLGTGVNEQFF
TGCGCCAGCAGCTTGGGGACAGGGGTTAATGAGCAGTTCTTC
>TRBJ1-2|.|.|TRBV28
CASSLQQSNYGYTF
TGTGCCAGCAGTTTACAACAGAGTAACTATGGCTACACCTTC
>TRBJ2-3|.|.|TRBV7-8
CASSWAPLTDTQYF
TGTGCCAGCAGCTGGGCGCCGTTGACAGATACGCAGTATTTT
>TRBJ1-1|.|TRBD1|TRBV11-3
CASRGQMNTEAFF
TGTGCCAGTAGGGGACAGATGAACACTGAAGCTTTCTTT
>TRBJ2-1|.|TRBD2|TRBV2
CASTGLAGGLGEQFF
TGTGCCAGCACCGGACTAGCGGGAGGGTTGGGCGAGCAGTTCTTC
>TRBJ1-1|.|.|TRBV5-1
CASSLEGSGNTEAFF
TGCGCCAGCAGCTTGGAAGGTTCGGGGAACACTGAAGCTTTCTTT
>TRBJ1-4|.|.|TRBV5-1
CASSLDGGGGKLFF
TGCGCCAGCAGCTTGGACGGGGGAGGGGGAAAACTGTTTTTT
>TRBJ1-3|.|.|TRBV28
CASSSGTAGNTIYF
TGTGCCAGCAGTTCCGGGACTGCAGGAAACACCATATATTTT
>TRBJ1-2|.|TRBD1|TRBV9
CASSPGGTGGRSGYTF
TGTGCCAGCAGTCCCGGCGGGACAGGGGGCAGAAGTGGCTACACCTTC
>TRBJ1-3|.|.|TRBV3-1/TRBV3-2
CASSQGTAGNTIYF
TGTGCCAGCAGCCAAGGGACAGCTGGAAACACCATATATTTT
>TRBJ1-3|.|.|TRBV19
CASLQGLGGNTIYF
TGTGCCAGTCTACAGGGCTTGGGAGGAAACACCATATATTTT
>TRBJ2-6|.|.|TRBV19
CASSIDKWQGGPSGANVLTF
TGTGCCAGTAGTATAGATAAATGGCAGGGGGGCCCTTCTGGGGCCAACGTCCTGACTTTC
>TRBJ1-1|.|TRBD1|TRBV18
CASSQGQGATEAFF
TGTGCCAGCTCCCAAGGACAGGGGGCCACTGAAGCTTTCTTT
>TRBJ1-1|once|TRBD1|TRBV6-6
CASSFGQGGRETEAFF
TGTGCCAGCAGTTTCGGACAGGGGGGGCGCGAGACTGAAGCTTTCTTT
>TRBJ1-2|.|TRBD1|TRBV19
CASSGFRDSNYGYTF
TGTGCCAGTAGTGGTTTCCGGGACAGTAATTATGGCTACACCTTC
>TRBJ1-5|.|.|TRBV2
CASEGWRGANNQPQHF
TGTGCCAGCGAGGGGTGGCGGGGGGCGAACAATCAGCCCCAGCATTTT
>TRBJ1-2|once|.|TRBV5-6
CASSHDSSGYTF
TGTGCCAGCAGCCACGACTCGAGTGGCTACACCTTC
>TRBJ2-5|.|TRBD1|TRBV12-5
CASGPQGAETQYF
TGTGCTAGTGGTCCACAGGGGGCAGAGACCCAGTACTTC
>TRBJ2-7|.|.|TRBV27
CASSSPTGSYEQYF
TGTGCCAGCAGTTCCCCGACAGGTTCCTACGAGCAGTACTTC
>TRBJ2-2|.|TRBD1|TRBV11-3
CASSKGAHTGELFF
TGTGCCAGCAGTAAGGGGGCGCATACCGGGGAGCTGTTTTTT
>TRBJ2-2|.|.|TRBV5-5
CASSSREPTNTGELFF
TGTGCCAGCAGCTCGCGGGAACCAACGAACACCGGGGAGCTGTTTTTT
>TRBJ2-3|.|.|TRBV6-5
CASRLPEGDTQYF
TGTGCCAGCCGACTACCGGAGGGAGATACGCAGTATTTT
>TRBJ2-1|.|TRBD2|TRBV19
CASSKLTSGSSYNEQFF
TGTGCCAGTAGTAAGCTTACTAGCGGGAGTTCCTACAATGAGCAGTTCTTC
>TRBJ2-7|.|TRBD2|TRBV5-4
CASSLPGGSGSYEQYF
TGTGCCAGCAGCTTGCCCGGGGGGTCTGGGTCCTACGAGCAGTACTTC
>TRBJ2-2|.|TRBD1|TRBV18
CASSPSGQQMFF
TGTGCCAGCTCACCATCGGGACAGCAGATGTTTTTT
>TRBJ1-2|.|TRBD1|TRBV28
CASSLIRGQGRGYTF
TGTGCCAGCAGTTTGATAAGGGGGCAGGGACGTGGCTACACCTTC
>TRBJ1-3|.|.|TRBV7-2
CASSFQGWGNTIYF
TGTGCCAGCAGCTTCCAGGGGTGGGGAAACACCATATATTTT
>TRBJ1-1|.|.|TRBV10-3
CAISEGGGAEAFF
TGTGCCATCAGTGAAGGAGGGGGGGCTGAAGCTTTCTTT
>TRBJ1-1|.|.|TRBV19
CASSIGAGLNTEAFF
TGTGCCAGTAGTATTGGGGCAGGCCTGAACACTGAAGCTTTCTTT
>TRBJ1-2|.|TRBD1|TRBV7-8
CASSLEGAGQGANYGYTF
TGTGCCAGCAGCCTAGAGGGTGCTGGACAGGGGGCAAACTATGGCTACACCTTC
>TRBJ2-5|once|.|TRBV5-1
CASSLDPRQETQYF
TGCGCCAGCAGCTTGGACCCAAGACAGGAGACCCAGTACTTC
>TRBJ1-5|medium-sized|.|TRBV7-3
CASSSTPTQPQHF
TGTGCCAGCAGCTCTACCCCCACCCAGCCCCAGCATTTT
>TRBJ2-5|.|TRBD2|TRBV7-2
CASSLLAGGPETQYF
TGTGCCAGCAGCTTACTAGCGGGGGGGCCAGAGACCCAGTACTTC
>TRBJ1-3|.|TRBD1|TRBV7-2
CASSNRDRGLGNTIYF
TGTGCCAGCAGCAACCGGGACAGGGGTCTTGGAAACACCATATATTTT